What follows is one T cell receptor (beta chain) and its context. TCRdb re-analysed the RT-PCR reads in MiXCR, keeping a single row per CDR3 protein. The table includes 550,000 to 750,000 distinct CDR3 sequences, around 14% detected once. Sequenced sample: memory CD4+ T cells from blood. The source of this sequence is a female donor in good health, serving as a healthy control.

For the CDR3, the DNA is TGCGCCAGCAGCTTGGACCCGACGGGAGGAGGGATCGATACGCAGTATTTT. This translates into CASSLDPTGGGIDTQYF. This rearrangement joins TRBV5-1 to TRBJ2-3; 7 nucleotides align to TRBD2. Germline V gene sequence: CDR1 SGHRS, CDR2 YFSETQ. The CDR3 contains 17 residues. The V gene end was trimmed by 0 bases and the J gene end by 6 bases; junction bases not matched to a gene: 13.